The rows below give T cell receptor beta chains drawn from one sample of a study of CD8 T cells in Susac syndrome. TCRdb re-analysed the immunoSEQ multiplex PCR reads in MiXCR, keeping a single row per CDR3 protein. The sample contains about 180,000 distinct CDR3 sequences, 94% of which appear only once. Sequencing input: CD4+ T cells from PBMCs. Receptors were obtained from a human donor with Susac syndrome. CDR3s include the opening cysteine and the closing phenylalanine or tryptophan. The order of the fields is clone size, V gene, J gene, D gene, CDR3 protein, CDR3 DNA. A D gene is named only where the DNA matches it firmly. Clone size appears in some rows only: once, few, many, or a class for an expanded clone.

.	TRBV6-5	TRBJ1-1	.	CASTRYTEAFF	TGTGCCAGCACCCGTTACACTGAAGCTTTCTTT
.	TRBV20-1	TRBJ2-5	.	CSAILVRETQYF	TGCAGTGCTATCCTAGTGAGAGAGACCCAGTACTTC
.	TRBV9	TRBJ2-3	TRBD2	CASSSSFSGGLPDTQYF	TGTGCCAGCAGCTCTTCGTTTAGCGGGGGGCTTCCAGATACGCAGTATTTT
.	TRBV7-2	TRBJ2-3	.	CASSLDGGQADTQYF	TGTGCCAGCAGCTTGGACGGGGGGCAGGCAGATACGCAGTATTTT
.	TRBV10-3	TRBJ2-1	.	CAISESGVLVF	TGTGCCATCAGTGAGTCGGGGGTGTTGGTCTTC
.	TRBV11-2	TRBJ2-1	.	CASSLSPESEQFF	TGTGCCAGCAGTTTGAGTCCCGAGAGTGAGCAGTTCTTC
once	TRBV15	TRBJ2-5	.	CATSSNPLGGETQYF	TGTGCCACCAGCAGTAACCCTCTTGGGGGAGAGACCCAGTACTTC
.	TRBV4-1	TRBJ1-4	.	CASRTPPLNRGAYVEKLFF	TGCGCCAGCAGGACCCCACCATTAAACCGAGGAGCTTATGTTGAAAAACTGTTTTTT
.	TRBV2	TRBJ2-7	.	CASTEAGDRRSYEQYF	TGTGCCAGCACCGAGGCAGGAGACAGGAGATCCTACGAGCAGTACTTC
.	TRBV20-1	TRBJ2-6	.	CSAETGLSGANVLTF	TGCAGTGCTGAAACAGGGTTATCTGGGGCCAACGTCCTGACTTTC
.	TRBV29-1	TRBJ1-5	.	CSVSDYSNQPQHF	TGCAGCGTCTCGGATTATAGCAATCAGCCCCAGCATTTT
once	TRBV12-3/TRBV12-4	TRBJ2-2	.	CASSPTGWELFF	TGTGCCAGCAGTCCGACAGGTTGGGAGCTGTTTTTT
.	TRBV15	TRBJ2-5	TRBD2	CATERGPQETQYF	TGTGCCACCGAGCGGGGACCTCAAGAGACCCAGTACTTC
.	TRBV4-1	TRBJ1-5	.	CASSQAGVGGSNQPQHF	TGCGCCAGCAGCCAAGCTGGGGTCGGAGGAAGCAATCAGCCCCAGCATTTT
.	TRBV12-3/TRBV12-4	TRBJ2-7	.	CASSLTTEQYF	TGTGCCAGCAGTTTGACGACCGAGCAGTACTTC
.	TRBV29-1	TRBJ2-7	TRBD1	CSVGPGQGYEQYF	TGCAGCGTCGGACCGGGACAGGGCTACGAGCAGTACTTC
.	TRBV20-1	TRBJ1-5	.	CSARDSPGQPQHF	TGCAGTGCTAGAGATTCCCCTGGTCAGCCCCAGCATTTT
.	TRBV19	TRBJ1-2	TRBD1	CASSIYRGGDYGYTF	TGTGCCAGTAGTATATACAGGGGAGGGGACTATGGCTACACCTTC
.	TRBV6-5	TRBJ2-5	TRBD2	CASSYSLAGTQETQYF	TGTGCCAGCAGTTACTCGCTAGCGGGGACCCAAGAGACCCAGTACTTC
once	TRBV20-1	TRBJ2-2	.	CSAFRNTGELFF	TGCAGTGCTTTCAGGAACACCGGGGAGCTGTTTTTT
.	TRBV20-1	TRBJ2-2	.	CSAYLNTGELFF	TGCAGTGCTTACTTGAACACCGGGGAGCTGTTTTTT
once	TRBV30	TRBJ2-3	.	CAWSRGTDTQYF	TGTGCCTGGAGTCGGGGCACAGATACGCAGTATTTT
.	TRBV5-6	TRBJ1-2	.	CASSLGRQVLNGYTF	TGTGCCAGCAGCTTGGGCCGACAGGTTTTAAATGGCTACACCTTC
few	TRBV19	TRBJ1-2	.	CASNFPGLNYGYTF	TGTGCCAGTAATTTCCCAGGGCTTAACTATGGCTACACCTTC
.	TRBV6-4	TRBJ1-2	.	CASSPGPSNYGYTF	TGTGCCAGCAGTCCGGGACCAAGTAACTATGGCTACACCTTC
once	TRBV4-3	TRBJ2-5	TRBD1	CASSHRDSETQYF	TGCGCCAGCAGCCACCGGGACAGTGAGACCCAGTACTTC
.	TRBV4-1	TRBJ2-7	.	CASSQEGRAEQYF	TGCGCCAGCAGCCAAGAGGGGCGGGCCGAGCAGTACTTC
.	TRBV10-3	TRBJ2-7	.	CAISDRGAHEQYF	TGTGCCATCAGTGACAGGGGGGCCCACGAGCAGTACTTC
.	TRBV29-1	TRBJ2-1	TRBD2	CSVDHTSGGYNEQFF	TGCAGCGTCGACCATACTAGCGGGGGCTACAATGAGCAGTTCTTC
.	TRBV27	TRBJ2-7	.	CASSFRVTGYEQYF	TGTGCCAGCAGTTTTAGGGTGACAGGCTACGAGCAGTACTTC
.	TRBV12-3/TRBV12-4	TRBJ2-3	.	CASSLNRIDTQYF	TGTGCCAGCAGTTTAAATAGGATAGATACGCAGTATTTT
.	TRBV24-1	TRBJ1-2	TRBD1	CATSDGQGTYGYTF	TGTGCCACCAGTGATGGACAGGGGACGTATGGCTACACCTTC
.	TRBV18	TRBJ1-1	.	CASPRGGPGTEAFF	TGTGCCAGCCCCCGGGGAGGGCCGGGCACTGAAGCTTTCTTT
.	TRBV11-2	TRBJ2-7	TRBD2	CASSFSGLPRNEQYF	TGTGCCAGCAGCTTCTCGGGACTACCTCGAAACGAGCAGTACTTC
few	TRBV29-1	TRBJ2-5	.	CSVSRGGETQYF	TGCAGCGTTTCCAGGGGAGGCGAGACCCAGTACTTC
.	TRBV12-3/TRBV12-4	TRBJ2-7	TRBD1	CASSWTGNPYEQYF	TGTGCCAGCAGCTGGACAGGGAATCCCTACGAGCAGTACTTC
.	TRBV20-1	TRBJ2-1	.	CSAPGGQKTYYNEQFF	TGCAGTGCTCCCGGGGGACAGAAGACCTACTACAATGAGCAGTTCTTC
.	TRBV2	TRBJ2-3	TRBD2	CASSLGTSDTQYF	TGTGCCAGCAGTCTAGGGACTAGCGATACGCAGTATTTT
few	TRBV6-1	TRBJ2-1	.	CASREPDRDQQFF	TGTGCCAGCAGGGAGCCTGATCGGGATCAGCAGTTCTTC
.	TRBV12-3/TRBV12-4	TRBJ2-7	TRBD1	CASSRPGGYEQYF	TGTGCCAGCAGCCGCCCAGGGGGATACGAGCAGTACTTC
.	TRBV30	TRBJ1-3	.	CAWSVLGAFSSGNTIYF	TGTGCCTGGAGTGTATTGGGGGCATTTAGCTCTGGAAACACCATATATTTT
once	TRBV30	TRBJ1-1	.	CAWSPGFFF	TGTGCCTGGAGTCCAGGGTTTTTCTTT
.	TRBV6-6	TRBJ1-4	.	CASSYSGGDNEKLFF	TGTGCCAGCAGTTACTCGGGGGGGGATAATGAAAAACTGTTTTTT